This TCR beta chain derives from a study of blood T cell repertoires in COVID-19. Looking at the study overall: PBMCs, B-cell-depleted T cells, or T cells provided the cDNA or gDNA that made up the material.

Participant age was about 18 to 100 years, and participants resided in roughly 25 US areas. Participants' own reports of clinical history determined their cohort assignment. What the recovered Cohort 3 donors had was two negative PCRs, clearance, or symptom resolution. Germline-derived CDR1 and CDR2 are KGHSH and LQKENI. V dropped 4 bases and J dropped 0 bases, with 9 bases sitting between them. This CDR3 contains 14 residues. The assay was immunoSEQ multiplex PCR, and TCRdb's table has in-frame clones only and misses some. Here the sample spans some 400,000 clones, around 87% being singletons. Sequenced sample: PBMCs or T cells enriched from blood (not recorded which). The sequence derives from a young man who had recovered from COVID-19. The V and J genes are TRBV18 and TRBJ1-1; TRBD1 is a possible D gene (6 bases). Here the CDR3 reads CASSQQGMNTEAFF. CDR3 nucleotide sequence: TGTGCCAGCTCACAACAGGGTATGAACACTGAAGCTTTCTTT.